One sample yielded the 16 T cell receptor beta chains listed below, sequenced in a study of blood T cell repertoires in COVID-19. Clones were sequenced by immunoSEQ multiplex PCR, and TCRdb holds only the in-frame ones, with some missing. The data show about 150,000 clones, around 89% seen once. Sequenced material: peripheral blood. Receptor source: a woman aged 40 to 50 with acute or convalescent COVID-19.

The chain employs TRBV19 and TRBJ1-5; weak D call: TRBD1 (5 bases). Germline V gene sequence: CDR1 LNHDA, CDR2 SQIVND (reference sequence). V lost 1 base, J lost 2 bases, and 12 bases lay in between. The CDR3 is 16 residues long. CDR3: CASSIAGERGNQPQHF. As DNA, the CDR3 is TGTGCCAGTAGTATAGCGGGGGAGCGGGGCAATCAGCCCCAGCATTTT.

This clone was seen a single time. The rearrangement uses TRBV6-5 and TRBJ1-6; 7 bases fit TRBD1. Germline CDR1 and CDR2: MNHEY and SVGAGI. CDR3 size: 13 residues. J gave up 5 bases and V 6 bases, and 1 base lay outside the gene matches. The chain's CDR3 is CASSDRDNSPLHF. The CDR3, as DNA: TGTGCCAGCAGCGACAGGGATAATTCACCCCTCCACTTT.

This clone was seen a handful of times. This sample also contains other DNA sequences that code for the same CDR3. The CDR3 sequence is CASSLRGQSTDTQYF. CDR3 sequence (DNA): TGTGCCAGCAGTTTAAGGGGACAGTCCACAGATACGCAGTATTTT. J is TRBJ2-3 and V is TRBV27, with 7 positions matching TRBD1. J lost 2 bases, V lost 2 bases, and 4 bases had no gene match. The V gene's germline CDR1 is MNHEY and CDR2 SMNVEV (reference sequence). The CDR3 is 15 amino acids.

The rearrangement uses TRBV18 and TRBJ2-2, with TRBD2 as a possible D gene (6 bases). CDR1 is KGHSH, CDR2 LQKENI, per germline. With 6 bases removed from V and 4 bases from J, the gap between germline ends came to 12 bases. There are 14 residues in the CDR3. The CDR3 coding sequence is TGTGCCAGCTCCCGGGACTCATCCACCGGGGAGCTGTTTTTT. Residues: CASSRDSSTGELFF.

This clone appeared a single time. For the CDR3, the DNA is TGTGCCAGCAGTTACCCACGGGACAGGATAAACTACGAGCAGTACTTC. Translated: CASSYPRDRINYEQYF. The rearrangement joins TRBV6-2 or TRBV6-3 to TRBJ2-7; 8 bases are shared with TRBD1. V lost 2 bases, J lost 3 bases, and 9 bases stayed unmatched. The CDR3 sequence is 16 residues long. CDR1 is MNHEY and CDR2 is SVGEGT in the germline V gene.

The rearrangement uses TRBV14 and TRBJ1-2; 8 bases fit TRBD1. CDR3 length: 16 residues. V shed 3 bases, J shed 7 bases, and the junction held 13 bases outside the gene matches. The germline V gene encodes CDR1 SGHDN and CDR2 FVKESK. CDR3 amino acids: CASSQSWDRWATGYTF. Written as DNA, the CDR3 is TGTGCCAGCAGCCAGTCGTGGGACAGGTGGGCTACTGGCTACACCTTC.

V gene TRBV6-1 combines with J gene TRBJ1-4, with D uncertain. Germline CDR1 MNHNS, CDR2 SASEGT. The CDR3 contains 16 residues. Between the trimmed V and J ends, which lost 2 bases and 4 bases, there was a span of 14 bases. The CDR3 sequence is CASSELFGQVNEKLFF. The DNA for the CDR3 is TGTGCCAGCAGTGAACTTTTTGGGCAGGTTAATGAAAAACTGTTTTTT.

The chain uses TRBV11-2 and TRBJ2-7; D possibly corresponds to TRBD1 (5 bases). V lost 7 bases to trimming and J lost 9 bases, with 22 bases between them. This CDR3 is 14 amino acids long. CDR1 is SGHAT and CDR2 is FQNNGV in the germline V gene. CDR3 sequence: CASTPEQVSTRQYF. DNA for the CDR3: TGTGCCAGCACCCCAGAACAGGTTTCTACGAGGCAGTACTTC.

The chain employs TRBV5-1 and TRBJ2-1; no firm D call. The CDR3 has 16 amino acids. Germline assignment: CDR1 SGHRS and CDR2 YFSETQ. V gave up 0 bases and J gave up 4 bases, with 14 bases separating them. The CDR3, as DNA: TGCGCCAGCAGCTTGGCCGGGTCCACACTGTACAATGAGCAGTTCTTC. It translates to CASSLAGSTLYNEQFF. Complete variable domain (other parts from reference TRBV5-1 and TRBJ2-1): KAGVTQTPRYLIKTRGQQVTLSCSPISGHRSVSWYQQTPGQGLQFLFEYFSETQRNKGNFPGRFSGRQFSNSRSEMNVSTLELGDSALYLCASSLAGSTLYNEQFFGPGTRLTVL.

This clone was observed a handful of times. The J gene is TRBJ1-2, the V gene TRBV16; 7 bases match TRBD1. Per the germline V gene, CDR1 is KGHSY and CDR2 is FQNENV. This CDR3 has 16 amino acids. Trimming removed 1 base from V and 0 bases from J; junction bases left unmatched: 5. In DNA form, the CDR3 reads TGTGCCAGCAGCCAATTCTCCCAGGGGGCTAACTATGGCTACACCTTC. Translation gives CASSQFSQGANYGYTF.

The chain links TRBV14 to TRBJ2-2; 7 nucleotides agree with TRBD1. The length of the CDR3 is 13 residues. The V gene's germline CDR1 is SGHDN and CDR2 FVKESK. V lost 4 bases and J lost 6; bases outside the gene matches: 2. The CDR3 nucleotides are TGTGCCAGCAGCCTCGACAGGGCCGGGGAGCTGTTTTTT. It encodes CASSLDRAGELFF. The whole variable domain, filled in from reference TRBV14 and TRBJ2-2, reads EAGVTQFPSHSVIEKGQTVTLRCDPISGHDNLYWYRRVMGKEIKFLLHFVKESKQDESGMPNNRFLAERTGGTYSTLKVQPAELEDSGVYFCASSLDRAGELFFGEGSRLTVL.

A single count supports this clone. The chain recombines TRBV7-3 with TRBJ2-3; TRBD2 is a possible D gene (5 bases). Trimming took 3 bases from V and 4 from J, leaving 11 bases between them. Germline V lookup: CDR1 SGHTA, CDR2 FQGTGA. There are 14 residues in the CDR3. CDR3 in DNA: TGTGCCAGCAGCTTGACGGGGAGCCCAGATACGCAGTATTTT. It yields the protein CASSLTGSPDTQYF.

The gene calls are TRBV9 and TRBJ1-1; possible D gene TRBD1, 5 bases. The V and J ends lost 0 bases and 1 base respectively, with 13 bases between them. There are 16 residues in the CDR3. In germline, CDR1 is SGDLS, CDR2 YYNGEE. CDR3 in amino acids: CASSVGGQRANTEAFF. For the CDR3, the DNA is TGTGCCAGCAGCGTAGGAGGACAACGGGCGAACACTGAAGCTTTCTTT.

V usage is TRBV19 and J usage is TRBJ2-3, with D tentatively TRBD2 (6 bases). The CDR3 runs to 17 residues. V lost 1 base and J lost 1, with 15 bases in between. Germline V gene sequence: CDR1 LNHDA, CDR2 SQIVND (reference sequence). CDR3 sequence: CASSIGIQGTRTDTQYF. CDR3 in DNA: TGTGCCAGTAGTATAGGGATTCAAGGGACTCGCACAGATACGCAGTATTTT.

V is TRBV6-5 and J is TRBJ1-6; TRBD1 matches 9 bases. Germline-derived CDR1 and CDR2 are MNHEY and SVGAGI. CDR3 size: 16 residues. V gave up 4 bases and J gave up 7 bases; unmatched junction bases: 8. CDR3 residues: CASSSTRTGVNSPLHF. The CDR3 region has the DNA TGTGCCAGCAGTTCCACGAGGACAGGGGTAAATTCACCCCTCCACTTT.

The V gene is TRBV6-5, the J gene TRBJ2-3, with D uncertain. From germline, CDR1 is MNHEY and CDR2 SVGAGI. This CDR3 region has 11 residues. Trimming left V 7 bases short and J 5 bases short, with 7 bases between. The CDR3 is CASTFLDTQYF. The CDR3 DNA sequence: TGTGCCAGCACCTTCTTAGATACGCAGTATTTT.